The clone carrying this T cell receptor beta chain was recorded a few times. This CDR3 has 18 residues. Germline CDR1 and CDR2: KGHDR and SFDVKD. V lost 4 bases to trimming and J lost 5 bases, with 20 bases between them. The data are from a study of blood T cell repertoires in COVID-19. Study overall: Nucleic acid was either cDNA or gDNA, and it came from T cells, B-cell-depleted T cells, or PBMCs.

Per the study methods: Cell counts per sample came from amplifying reference gene primers. Data came from immunoSEQ multiplex PCR; TCRdb stores just in-frame clones and leaves some out. The DNA gave D and trimming, while V, J and clone size come from that table. The sample yields some 300,000 clones, approximately 90% seen once. The sequencing input was peripheral blood. The J gene is TRBJ1-6, the V gene TRBV24-1, with D possibly being TRBD1 (6 bases). This clonotype originated in a woman aged 50 to 65 with COVID-19, enrolled during active disease. In nucleotides, the CDR3 is TGTGCCACCAGTGACCAGGGGAAGGTCCATCCAGATAATTCACCCCTCCACTTT. This sequence encodes CATSDQGKVHPDNSPLHF.